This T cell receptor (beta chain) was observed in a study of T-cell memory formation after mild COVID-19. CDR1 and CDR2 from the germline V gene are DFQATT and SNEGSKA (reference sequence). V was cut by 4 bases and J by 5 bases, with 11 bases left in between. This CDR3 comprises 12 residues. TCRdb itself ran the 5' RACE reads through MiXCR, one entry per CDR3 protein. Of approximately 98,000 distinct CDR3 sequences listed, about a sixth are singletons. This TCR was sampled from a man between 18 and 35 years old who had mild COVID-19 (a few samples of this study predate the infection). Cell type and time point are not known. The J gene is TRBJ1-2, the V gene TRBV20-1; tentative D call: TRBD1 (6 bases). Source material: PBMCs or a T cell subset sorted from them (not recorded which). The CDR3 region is CSATSTGYGYTF. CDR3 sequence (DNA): TGCAGTGCTACAAGTACAGGGTATGGCTACACCTTC.